Listed below are T cell receptor beta chains from one sample, sequenced in a study of cytomegalovirus exposure and HLA in healthy donors. Repertoires were generated with immunoSEQ multiplex PCR, while TCRdb's copy carries only in-frame clones and drops some. This sample's table has about 41,000 clones. The sample taken for sequencing was PBMCs. The receptors shown here come from a man aged 25-45 years in good health and CMV-seronegative. Each CDR3 is given with its conserved first and last residue. Each record gives: D gene, CDR3 length, J gene, V gene, CDR3 DNA, CDR3 protein. D genes are given only for firm matches.

>TRBD1|12|TRBJ1-5|TRBV7-8
TGTGCCAGCAGATTAGGACAGGGGGCCCAGCATTTT
CASRLGQGAQHF
>-|14|TRBJ1-1|TRBV11-3
TGTGCCAGCAGCCAAACACGGGACGGCGGGGAGGCTTTCTTT
CASSQTRDGGEAFF
>TRBD1|14|TRBJ2-5|TRBV11-2
TGTGCCAGCAGCTTAGGACAGGGACAAGAGACCCAGTACTTC
CASSLGQGQETQYF
>-|14|TRBJ1-4|TRBV5-1
TGCGCCAGCAGCTTCGGGGGAAGTAATGAAAAACTGTTTTTT
CASSFGGSNEKLFF
>TRBD2|14|TRBJ2-1|TRBV5-1
TGCGCCAGCAGCTTCGTGACTAGCGGGAGTGAGCAGTTCTTC
CASSFVTSGSEQFF
>-|12|TRBJ2-7|TRBV6-1
TGTGCCACCGCCGCAGGGGCCTACGAGCAGTACTTC
CATAAGAYEQYF
>TRBD1|16|TRBJ2-5|TRBV7-9
TGTGCCAGCAGCCCAAAAACAGGGGGGAGCTTAGAGACCCAGTACTTC
CASSPKTGGSLETQYF
>-|14|TRBJ1-1|TRBV7-9
TGTGCCAGCAGCTTCCGAGATCACAACACTGAAGCTTTCTTT
CASSFRDHNTEAFF
>TRBD1|15|TRBJ1-1|TRBV5-1
TGCGCCAGCAGCAGGACAGGGGGCATGAACACTGAAGCTTTCTTT
CASSRTGGMNTEAFF
>-|17|TRBJ2-4|TRBV19
TGTGCCAGTAGTTTATTTCAGGGTGTGGGGGCCAAAAACATTCAGTACTTC
CASSLFQGVGAKNIQYF
>-|15|TRBJ2-5|TRBV30
TGTGCCTGGAGTGTACTGGTAGGAGCCGCTAGGGAGCAGTACTTC
CAWSVLVGAAREQYF
>TRBD1|14|TRBJ1-5|TRBV9
TGTGCCAGCAGCAGGACAGGGGGGAATCAGCCCCAGCATTTT
CASSRTGGNQPQHF
>-|15|TRBJ2-7|TRBV27
TGTGCCAGCAGTGCGTCGGGTAGCGGATTATACGAGCAGTACTTC
CASSASGSGLYEQYF
>TRBD1|13|TRBJ1-2|TRBV25-1
TGTGCCAGCAGCCAAGGGGGCTACTATGGCTACACCTTC
CASSQGGYYGYTF
>TRBD1|15|TRBJ1-1|TRBV5-6
TGTGCCAGCAGCTCTCCGGGACAGGGGAACACTGAAGCTTTCTTT
CASSSPGQGNTEAFF
>-|14|TRBJ1-1|TRBV7-2
TGTGCCAGCATCATACGGGGTGGAGACACTGAAGCTTTCTTT
CASIIRGGDTEAFF
>-|13|TRBJ1-1|TRBV10-3
TGTGCCATCACCCCCGAGCAAAACACTGAAGCTTTCTTT
CAITPEQNTEAFF
>-|13|TRBJ2-4|TRBV5-6
TGTGCCAGCAGCTCGGGGGGCCAAAACATTCAGTACTTC
CASSSGGQNIQYF
>-|15|TRBJ1-1|TRBV18
TGTGCCAGCTCACCCCGAGGAGGAGGGCAGGCTGAAGCTTTCTTT
CASSPRGGGQAEAFF
>TRBD1|14|TRBJ1-2|TRBV5-6
TGTGCCAGCAGCCCCCCGGACAGGGGCTATGGCTACACCTTC
CASSPPDRGYGYTF
>TRBD2|15|TRBJ2-3|TRBV11-3
TGTGCCAGCAGCGGTCTAGCGGGAGGCACAGATACGCAGTATTTT
CASSGLAGGTDTQYF
>TRBD1|15|TRBJ1-2|TRBV7-8
TGTGCCAGCAGCTTAGCAACAGGGGCGCAGGACGGCTACACCTTC
CASSLATGAQDGYTF
>-|16|TRBJ1-1|TRBV27
TGTGCCAGCAGTTTTACCAGGGCGCAAATGAACACTGAAGCTTTCTTT
CASSFTRAQMNTEAFF
>-|14|TRBJ1-2|TRBV29-1
TGCAGCGTTGAAGAGCCCGGGACAACCTATGGCTACACCTTC
CSVEEPGTTYGYTF
>-|12|TRBJ2-7|TRBV6-5
TGTGCCAGCTCAACAGGTTTGGGAGAGCAGTACTTC
CASSTGLGEQYF
>TRBD1|20|TRBJ2-5|TRBV7-2
TGTGCCAGCAGCTTAGCGCTCCGTGGGACAGGGGGCATGGACTGGAGTCCCCAGTACTTC
CASSLALRGTGGMDWSPQYF
>-|17|TRBJ1-1|TRBV6-1
TGTGCCAGCAGTGAAATGTGGGGGGGCGATTTAGCCACTGAAGCTTTCTTT
CASSEMWGGDLATEAFF
>TRBD1|17|TRBJ1-6|TRBV7-9
TGTGCCAGCAGCTCACTTCTCCCGGGACAGTATCATTCACCCCTCCACTTT
CASSSLLPGQYHSPLHF
>-|16|TRBJ2-1|TRBV5-1
TGCGCCAGCAGCTTTCCGCGGGGCTCGGACTACAATGAGCAGTTCTTC
CASSFPRGSDYNEQFF
>TRBD1|14|TRBJ2-7|TRBV29-1
TGCAGCGTCGAGGGGGCGAAAGGGGAGCACGAGCAGTACTTC
CSVEGAKGEHEQYF
>-|13|TRBJ2-7|TRBV18
TGTGCCAGCTCACCGACAGGAGCCTACGAGCAGTACTTC
CASSPTGAYEQYF
>-|11|TRBJ1-2|TRBV7-2
TGTGCCAGCAGCCAAAACTATGGCTACACCTTC
CASSQNYGYTF
>TRBD2|14|TRBJ2-7|TRBV10-2
TGCGCCAGCCTAGGAACTAGCGGGAGCTACGAGCAGTACTTC
CASLGTSGSYEQYF
>-|15|TRBJ2-2|TRBV9
TGTGCCAGCAGCGTAGGGTCCAGTAACACCGGGGAGCTGTTTTTT
CASSVGSSNTGELFF
>TRBD1|13|TRBJ1-2|TRBV5-1
TGCGCCAGCAGCGGACAGGGGTTCGGCGGCTACACCTTC
CASSGQGFGGYTF
>TRBD2|19|TRBJ2-5|TRBV4-2
TGTGCCAGCAGCCAATCCTCCCTGGCGGGAGGGCCGGGTAGAGCGGCCCAGTACTTC
CASSQSSLAGGPGRAAQYF
>-|11|TRBJ1-1|TRBV20-1
TGCAGTGCTAGTGGAGCATCTGAAGCTTTCTTT
CSASGASEAFF
>-|17|TRBJ1-4|TRBV11-2
TGTGCCAGCAGCTCTCTCAGGGGAGGGGGAACTAATGAAAAACTGTTTTTT
CASSSLRGGGTNEKLFF
>TRBD2|15|TRBJ2-1|TRBV5-1
TGCGCCAGCAGCTTGGCTAGCGGGGTCTACAATGAGCAGTTCTTC
CASSLASGVYNEQFF
>TRBD1|13|TRBJ2-2|TRBV10-2
TGCGCCAGCAGTCCAGGGGGCACCGGGGAGCTGTTTTTT
CASSPGGTGELFF
>TRBD2|17|TRBJ2-7|TRBV9
TGTGCCAGCAGCACTCCCAAACTAGCGGGGTGTGCCTACGAGCAGTACTTC
CASSTPKLAGCAYEQYF